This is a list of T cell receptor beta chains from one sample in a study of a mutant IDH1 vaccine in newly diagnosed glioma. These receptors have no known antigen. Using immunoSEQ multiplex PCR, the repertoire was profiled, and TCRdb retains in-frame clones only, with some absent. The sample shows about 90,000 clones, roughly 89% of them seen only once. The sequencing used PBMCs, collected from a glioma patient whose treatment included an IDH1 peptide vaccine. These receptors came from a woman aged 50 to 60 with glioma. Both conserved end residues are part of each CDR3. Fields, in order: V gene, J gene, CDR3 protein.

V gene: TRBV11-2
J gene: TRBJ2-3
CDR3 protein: CASSYPTGTLRGTDTQYF

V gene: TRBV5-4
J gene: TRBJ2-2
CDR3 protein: CASSSPHTGELFF

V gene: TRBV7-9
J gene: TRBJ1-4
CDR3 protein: CASSWGQARREKLFF

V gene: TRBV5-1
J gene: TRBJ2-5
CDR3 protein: CASSPRGGGETQYF

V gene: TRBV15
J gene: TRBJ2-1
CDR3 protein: CATSSRRFDEQFF

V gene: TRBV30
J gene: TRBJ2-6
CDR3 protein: CAGAGGAGSGANVLTF

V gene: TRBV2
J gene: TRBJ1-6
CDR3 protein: CASRDRGRDSPLHF

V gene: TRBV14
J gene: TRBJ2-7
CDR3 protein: CASSLSSYEQYF

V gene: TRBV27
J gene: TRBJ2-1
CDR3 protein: CASSSRLAGGGYNEQFF

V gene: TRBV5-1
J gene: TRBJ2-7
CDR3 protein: CASSAGGEQYF

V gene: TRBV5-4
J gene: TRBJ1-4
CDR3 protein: CASSMLGEKLFF

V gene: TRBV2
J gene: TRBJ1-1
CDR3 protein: CASSETGYLSEAFF

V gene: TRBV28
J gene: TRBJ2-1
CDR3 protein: CASSPGGSYNEQFF

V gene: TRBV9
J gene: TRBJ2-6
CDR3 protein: CASSVDGLSAGANVLTF

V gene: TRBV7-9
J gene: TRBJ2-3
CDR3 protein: CASSPPGLFSDTQYF

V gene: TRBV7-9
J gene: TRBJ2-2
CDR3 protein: CASRPEGVNGELFF

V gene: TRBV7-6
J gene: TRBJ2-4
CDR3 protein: CASSPGGKGKNIQYF

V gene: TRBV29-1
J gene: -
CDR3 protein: CSVEGTPGLASYEQYF

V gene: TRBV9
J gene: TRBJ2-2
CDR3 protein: CASSIRTGTNTGELFF

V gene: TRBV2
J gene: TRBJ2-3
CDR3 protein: CASTPQTDTQYF

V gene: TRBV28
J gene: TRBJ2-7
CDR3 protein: CASSLPSGSSYEQYF

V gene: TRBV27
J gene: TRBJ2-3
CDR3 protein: CASSLQGPEGGTSGTDTQYF

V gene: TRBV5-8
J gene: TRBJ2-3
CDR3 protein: CASSLVGLTDTQYF

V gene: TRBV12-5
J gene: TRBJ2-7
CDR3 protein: CASSLGGPNEQYF

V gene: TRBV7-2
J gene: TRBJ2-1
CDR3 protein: CASSLGTSYNEQFF

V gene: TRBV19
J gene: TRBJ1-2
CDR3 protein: CASSNGYGYTF

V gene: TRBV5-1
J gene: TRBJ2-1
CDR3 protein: CASSFLRTSPGSYNEQFF

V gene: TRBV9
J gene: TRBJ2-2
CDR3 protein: CASSLSGQGWAGELFF

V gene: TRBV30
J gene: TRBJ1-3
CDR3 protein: CAWTQPGSGNTIYF

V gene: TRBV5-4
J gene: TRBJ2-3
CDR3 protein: CASSLISISTDTQYF

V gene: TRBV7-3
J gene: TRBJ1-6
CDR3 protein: CASSLTMAENSPLHF

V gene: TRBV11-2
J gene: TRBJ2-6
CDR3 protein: CASSHPGQPSGANVLTF

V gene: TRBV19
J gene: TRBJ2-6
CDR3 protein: CASSIGGGSGANVLTF

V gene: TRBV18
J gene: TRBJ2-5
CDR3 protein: CASSPRGGKTQYF

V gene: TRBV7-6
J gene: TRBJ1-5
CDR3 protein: CASSWSGNQPQHF

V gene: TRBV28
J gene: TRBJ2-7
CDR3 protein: CASSPGQGYEQYF

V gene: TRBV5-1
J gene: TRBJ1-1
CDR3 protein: CASSLEGQGRTEAFF

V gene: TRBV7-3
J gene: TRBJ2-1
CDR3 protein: CASSLNPSTNEQFF

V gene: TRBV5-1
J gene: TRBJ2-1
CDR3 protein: CASSLPRFWRSSYNEQFF

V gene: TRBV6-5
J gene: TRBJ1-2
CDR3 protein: CASSYTNRGYGYTF

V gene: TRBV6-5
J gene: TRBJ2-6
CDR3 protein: CASSPRGAGANVLTF

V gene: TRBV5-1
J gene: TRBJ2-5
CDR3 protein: CASRPFSTGGRTQYF

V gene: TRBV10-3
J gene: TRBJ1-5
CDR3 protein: CAIRPEGNRPQHF

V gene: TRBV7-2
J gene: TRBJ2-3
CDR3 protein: CASSPARADTQYF